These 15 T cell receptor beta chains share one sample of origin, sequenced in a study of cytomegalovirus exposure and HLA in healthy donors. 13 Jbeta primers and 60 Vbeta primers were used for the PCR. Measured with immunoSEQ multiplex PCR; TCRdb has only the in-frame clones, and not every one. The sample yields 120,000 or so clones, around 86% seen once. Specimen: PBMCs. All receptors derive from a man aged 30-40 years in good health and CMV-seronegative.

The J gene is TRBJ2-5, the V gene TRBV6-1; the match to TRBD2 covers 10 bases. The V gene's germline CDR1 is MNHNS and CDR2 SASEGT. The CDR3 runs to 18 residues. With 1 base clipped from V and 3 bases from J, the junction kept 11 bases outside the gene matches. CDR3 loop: CASSEGVRASGGKETQYF. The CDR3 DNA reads TGTGCCAGCAGTGAAGGGGTGAGGGCTAGCGGGGGTAAAGAGACCCAGTACTTC.

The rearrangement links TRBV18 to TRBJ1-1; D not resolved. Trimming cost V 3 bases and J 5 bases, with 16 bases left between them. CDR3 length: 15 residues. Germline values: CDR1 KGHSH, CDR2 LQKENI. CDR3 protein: CASSPQEGSLTEAFF. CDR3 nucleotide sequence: TGTGCCAGCTCACCGCAAGAGGGAAGTTTAACTGAAGCTTTCTTT.

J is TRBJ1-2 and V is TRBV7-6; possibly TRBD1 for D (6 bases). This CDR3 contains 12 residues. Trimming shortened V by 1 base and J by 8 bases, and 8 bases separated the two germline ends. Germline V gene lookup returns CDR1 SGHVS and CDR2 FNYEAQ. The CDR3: CASSLVGGGYTF. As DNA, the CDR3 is TGTGCCAGCAGCTTAGTTGGGGGCGGCTACACCTTC.

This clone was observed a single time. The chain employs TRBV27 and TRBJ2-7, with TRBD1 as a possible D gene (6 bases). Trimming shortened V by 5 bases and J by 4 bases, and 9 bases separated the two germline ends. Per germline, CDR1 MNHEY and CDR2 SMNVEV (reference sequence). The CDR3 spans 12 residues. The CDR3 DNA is TGTGCCAGCAGTCTCACAGGGTACGAGCAGTACTTC. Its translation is CASSLTGYEQYF.

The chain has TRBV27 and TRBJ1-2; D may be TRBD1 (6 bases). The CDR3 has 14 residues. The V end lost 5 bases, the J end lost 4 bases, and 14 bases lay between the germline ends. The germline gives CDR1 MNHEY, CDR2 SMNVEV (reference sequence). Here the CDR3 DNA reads TGTGCCAGCAGTCCTGGACAGAACCTCTATGGCTACACCTTC. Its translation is CASSPGQNLYGYTF.

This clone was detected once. The CDR3 nucleotides are TGCGCCAGCAGACCTAGTGGAGGAGAGACCCAGTACTTC. Protein: CASRPSGGETQYF. This chain uses TRBV5-1 with TRBJ2-5, with a tentative D call TRBD2 (5 bases). V dropped 5 bases and J dropped 4 bases, with 12 bases sitting between them. CDR3 size: 13 residues. Germline CDR1 and CDR2: SGHRS and YFSETQ.

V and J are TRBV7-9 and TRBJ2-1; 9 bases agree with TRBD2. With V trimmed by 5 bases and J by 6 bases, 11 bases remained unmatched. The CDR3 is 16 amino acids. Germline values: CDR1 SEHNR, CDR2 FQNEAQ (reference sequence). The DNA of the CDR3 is TGTGCCAGCAGCCTGGGGCTAGCGGGGACCCTCAATGAGCAGTTCTTC. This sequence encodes CASSLGLAGTLNEQFF.

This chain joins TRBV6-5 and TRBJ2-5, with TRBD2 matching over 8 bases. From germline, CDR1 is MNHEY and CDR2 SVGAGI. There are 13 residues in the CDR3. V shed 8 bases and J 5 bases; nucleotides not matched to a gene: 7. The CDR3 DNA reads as TGTGCCAGCTCCAGACTAGCGCGGGAGACCCAGTACTTC. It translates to CASSRLARETQYF.

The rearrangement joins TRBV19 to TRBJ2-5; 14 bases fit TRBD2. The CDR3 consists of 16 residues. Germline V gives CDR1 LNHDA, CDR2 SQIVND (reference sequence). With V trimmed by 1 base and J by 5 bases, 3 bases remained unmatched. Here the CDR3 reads CASSIGTSGGSETQYF. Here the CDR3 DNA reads TGTGCCAGTAGTATAGGGACTAGCGGGGGGTCTGAGACCCAGTACTTC.

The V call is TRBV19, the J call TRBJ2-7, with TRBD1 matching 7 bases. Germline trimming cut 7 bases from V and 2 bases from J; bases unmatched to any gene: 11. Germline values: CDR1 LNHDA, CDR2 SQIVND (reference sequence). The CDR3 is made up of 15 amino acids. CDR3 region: CASTPRGQSTYEQYF. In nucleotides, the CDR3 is TGTGCCAGTACCCCTCGGGGACAGAGCACCTACGAGCAGTACTTC.

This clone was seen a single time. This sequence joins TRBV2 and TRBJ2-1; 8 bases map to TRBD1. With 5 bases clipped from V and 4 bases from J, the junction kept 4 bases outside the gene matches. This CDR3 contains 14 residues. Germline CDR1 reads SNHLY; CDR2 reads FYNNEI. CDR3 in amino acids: CASSPGTGYNEQFF. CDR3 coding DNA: TGTGCCAGCAGTCCCGGGACAGGATACAATGAGCAGTTCTTC.

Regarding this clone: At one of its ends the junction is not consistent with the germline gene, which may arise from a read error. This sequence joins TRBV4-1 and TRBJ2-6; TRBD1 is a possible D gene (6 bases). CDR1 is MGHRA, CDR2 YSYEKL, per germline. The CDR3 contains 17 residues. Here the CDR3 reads CASSQTGILTGANGLTF. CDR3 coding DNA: TGCGCCAGCAGCCAAACAGGGATCCTTACTGGGGCCAACGGCCTGACTTTC.

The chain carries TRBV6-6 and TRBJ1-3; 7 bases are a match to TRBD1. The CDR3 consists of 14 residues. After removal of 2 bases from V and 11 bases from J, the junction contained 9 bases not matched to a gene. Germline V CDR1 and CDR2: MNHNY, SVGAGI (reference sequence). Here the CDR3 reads CASSYGQGVVSIYF. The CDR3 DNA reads TGTGCCAGCAGTTACGGTCAGGGGGTTGTTTCCATATATTTT.

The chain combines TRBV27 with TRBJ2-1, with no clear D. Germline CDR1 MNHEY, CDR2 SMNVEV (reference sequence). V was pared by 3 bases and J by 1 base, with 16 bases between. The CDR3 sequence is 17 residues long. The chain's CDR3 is CASSFLFRLGSYNEQFF. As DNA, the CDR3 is TGTGCCAGCAGTTTTCTCTTCAGGTTAGGTTCCTACAATGAGCAGTTCTTC.

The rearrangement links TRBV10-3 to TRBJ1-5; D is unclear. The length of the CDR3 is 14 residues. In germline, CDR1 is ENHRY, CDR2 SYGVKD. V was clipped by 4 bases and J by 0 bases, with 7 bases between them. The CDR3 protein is CAISGGASNQPQHF. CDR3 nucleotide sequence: TGTGCCATCAGTGGAGGAGCTAGCAATCAGCCCCAGCATTTT.